The T cell receptor (beta chain) described here comes from a study of blood T cell repertoires in COVID-19. Study context: COVID-19 samples from acute and convalescent phases originated in the United States, Italy and Spain. From T cells, B-cell-depleted T cells, or PBMCs came the material, which was cDNA or gDNA.

Recovered status applied to Cohort 3 donors who had two consecutive negative PCRs. It also applied to those with clearance or with symptom resolution. Assay used: immunoSEQ multiplex PCR; TCRdb lists only in-frame clones, some missing. The data hold 400,000 to 450,000 clones, with 85% to 90% observed a single time. This CDR3 spans 15 amino acids. Germline CDR1 and CDR2: KGHDR and SFDVKD. Trimming removed 4 bases from V and 2 bases from J, with 11 bases in between. This chain links TRBV24-1 with TRBJ1-5; unclear D gene. The sequencing input was PBMCs or T cells enriched from blood (not recorded which). This TCR derives from a man aged 25 to 45 who had recovered from COVID-19. Here the CDR3 DNA reads TGTGCCACCAGTGAGGGCCGGTCGGGCAATCAGCCCCAGCATTTT. Its translation is CATSEGRSGNQPQHF.